This TCR beta chain was identified during a study of CD8+ T cells in alopecia areata. Reverse transcription of extracted RNA yielded cDNA, which provided the sequencing template. Measured with immunoSEQ multiplex PCR; TCRdb has only the in-frame clones, and not every one. This sample yields fewer than 110,000 clones, of which 84% are seen a single time; over 20% belongs to the top ten. Treatment indicated: oral pan-JAK inhibitor, 5-10 mg twice daily. The germline V gene encodes CDR1 SNHLY and CDR2 FYNNEI. Trimming removed 4 bases from V and 7 bases from J, with 11 bases in between. This CDR3 is 13 amino acids long.

The sequences come from CD8+ T cells sorted from blood, collected at week 24, from a patient treated with tofacitinib. The source of this sequence is a human donor with alopecia areata. The rearrangement uses TRBV2 and TRBJ1-5, with D unclear. CDR3 DNA: TGTGCCAGCAGTGTGTGGGGAGGCCAGCCCCAGCATTTT. It encodes CASSVWGGQPQHF.